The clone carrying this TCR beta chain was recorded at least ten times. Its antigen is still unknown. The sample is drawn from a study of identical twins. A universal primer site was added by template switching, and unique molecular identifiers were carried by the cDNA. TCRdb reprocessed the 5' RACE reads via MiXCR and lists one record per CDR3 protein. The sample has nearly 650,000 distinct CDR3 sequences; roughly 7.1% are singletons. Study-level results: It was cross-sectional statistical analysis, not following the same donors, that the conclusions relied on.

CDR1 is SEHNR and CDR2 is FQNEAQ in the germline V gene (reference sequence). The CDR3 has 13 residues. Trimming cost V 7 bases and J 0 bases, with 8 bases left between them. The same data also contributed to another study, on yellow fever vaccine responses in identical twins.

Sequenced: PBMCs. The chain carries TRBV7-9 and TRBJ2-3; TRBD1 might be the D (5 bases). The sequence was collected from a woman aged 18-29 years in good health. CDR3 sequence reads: CASIPGSTDTQYF. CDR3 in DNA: TGTGCCAGCATTCCAGGGAGCACAGATACGCAGTATTTT.